Listed here are 30 T cell receptor beta chains from one sample, sequenced in a study of T cell changes during pregnancy in multiple sclerosis. TCRdb's table, derived via immunoSEQ multiplex PCR, lists solely in-frame clones and lacks some. The table includes more than 25,000 clones, approximately 88% detected once. Sequences were derived from CD8+ T cells from peripheral blood mononuclear cells, sampled in the first trimester of pregnancy. These receptors were obtained from a female donor with multiple sclerosis, enrolled in a pregnancy study.

This clone was counted a single time. V is TRBV7-9 and J is TRBJ1-1, with D unclear. The CDR3 loop spans 14 amino acids. Germline V gene lookup returns CDR1 SEHNR and CDR2 FQNEAQ (reference sequence). With 3 bases removed from V and 0 bases from J, the gap between germline ends came to 8 bases. The CDR3 DNA sequence: TGTGCCAGCAGCTTGGCAGACATGAACACTGAAGCTTTCTTT. Encoded protein: CASSLADMNTEAFF.

The chain is built from TRBV6-6 and TRBJ2-7, with 7 bases lining up with TRBD2. The J segment lost 3 bases and the V segment lost 2 bases, leaving 4 bases of the junction unmatched. The germline V gene encodes CDR1 MNHNY and CDR2 SVGAGI (reference sequence). The CDR3 has 14 amino acids. Here the CDR3 DNA reads TGTGCCAGCAGTTACGCGGGAGAAAGCTACGAGCAGTACTTC. This encodes CASSYAGESYEQYF.

The rearrangement uses TRBV19 and TRBJ2-7, with TRBD1 matching 12 bases. Unmatched junction bases numbered 11, after V lost 7 bases and J lost 1 base. The germline gives CDR1 LNHDA, CDR2 SQIVND (reference sequence). This CDR3 is built from 17 residues. CDR3 sequence reads: CASMGQGARRGSYEQYF. CDR3 sequence (DNA): TGTGCCAGTATGGGACAGGGGGCGCGGCGGGGGTCCTACGAGCAGTACTTC.

The rearrangement uses TRBV19 and TRBJ1-1, with 7 bases matching TRBD1. Germline-derived CDR1 and CDR2 are LNHDA and SQIVND (reference sequence). This CDR3 is 13 amino acids long. Trimming took 1 base from V and 10 from J; bases not matched to a gene: 6. The CDR3 region has the DNA TGTGCCAGTAGTATAGGAGGCACAGGGGCAGCTTTCTTT. It is translated as CASSIGGTGAAFF.

J is TRBJ1-3 and V is TRBV7-9; a weak D match, TRBD1 (6 bases). Per the germline V gene, CDR1 is SEHNR and CDR2 is FQNEAQ (reference sequence). The V end lost 2 bases, the J end lost 1 base, and 18 bases lay between the germline ends. This CDR3 is built from 18 residues. CDR3 coding DNA: TGTGCCAGCAGCTTACTTCTTTGGCGGGGGCGGTCTGGAAACACCATATATTTT. Protein: CASSLLLWRGRSGNTIYF. The complete variable domain, with remaining parts taken from reference TRBV7-9 and TRBJ1-3, reads DTGVSQNPRHKITKRGQNVTFRCDPISEHNRLYWYRQTLGQGPEFLTYFQNEAQLEKSRLLSDRFSAERPKGSFSTLEIQRTEQGDSAMYLCASSLLLWRGRSGNTIYFGEGSWLTVV.

The chain links TRBV13 to TRBJ2-7, with no clear D. The germline V gene encodes CDR1 PRHDT and CDR2 FYEKMQ (reference sequence). The CDR3 totals 12 residues. The germline V and J ends were trimmed by 5 bases and 3 bases, with 8 bases remaining between them. CDR3 nucleotide sequence: TGTGCCAGCAGCCCCCTAGACTACGAGCAGTACTTC. This codes for CASSPLDYEQYF. Using reference TRBV13 and TRBJ2-7 for the parts outside the CDR3, the full variable domain is AAGVIQSPRHLIKEKRETATLKCYPIPRHDTVYWYQQGPGQDPQFLISFYEKMQSDKGSIPDRFSAQQFSDYHSELNMSSLELGDSALYFCASSPLDYEQYFGPGTRLTVT.

CDR3 in DNA: TGTGCCAGCAGCCAAGATTGGTTGGAGGGACTCCAAAGGGTGGCTGAAGCTTTCTTT. Protein product: CASSQDWLEGLQRVAEAFF. The V call is TRBV4-2, the J call TRBJ1-1; possible D gene TRBD1, 5 bases. Germline CDR1 is LGHNA and CDR2 is YNFKEQ. With 0 bases removed from V and 6 bases from J, the gap between germline ends came to 26 bases. This CDR3 contains 19 residues.

The chain carries TRBV5-5 and TRBJ2-7, with 7 nucleotides matching TRBD1. V lost 5 bases, J lost 1 base, and 3 bases stayed unmatched. Germline V gene data show CDR1 as SGHKS and CDR2 as YYEKEE (reference sequence). CDR3 size: 13 residues. The CDR3 sequence is CASRKTGSYEQYF. In DNA form, the CDR3 reads TGTGCCAGCAGGAAGACAGGGTCCTACGAGCAGTACTTC.

The rearrangement links TRBV9 to TRBJ2-3, with D perhaps TRBD2 (5 bases). Trimming took off 1 base at V and 0 bases at J, with 9 bases between the two ends. The CDR3 totals 15 residues. Per the germline V gene, CDR1 is SGDLS and CDR2 is YYNGEE. The CDR3 sequence is CASSVQAASTDTQYF. In DNA form, the CDR3 reads TGTGCCAGCAGCGTACAAGCGGCTAGCACAGATACGCAGTATTTT.

The chain combines TRBV4-1 with TRBJ1-1, with TRBD1 as a possible D gene (6 bases). V lost 5 bases to trimming and J lost 2 bases, with 15 bases between them. The CDR3 is 15 residues long. Germline values: CDR1 MGHRA, CDR2 YSYEKL. The CDR3 bases are TGCGCCAGCAGCTTGGACAGCAAATATAACACTGAAGCTTTCTTT. Translation gives CASSLDSKYNTEAFF.

The V call is TRBV27, the J call TRBJ2-1; D uncertain. CDR1 and CDR2 (germline): MNHEY, SMNVEV (reference sequence). Deletions cut 0 bases from V and 2 bases from J, with 5 bases between. The CDR3 has 14 residues. CDR3 nucleotide sequence: TGTGCCAGCAGTTTATCTCCGGCCTACAATGAGCAGTTCTTC. As protein: CASSLSPAYNEQFF.

The chain couples TRBV6-6 to TRBJ2-2; D is ambiguous. Trimming shortened V by 8 bases and J by 7 bases, and 14 bases separated the two germline ends. This CDR3 spans 13 amino acids. In germline, CDR1 is MNHNY, CDR2 SVGAGI (reference sequence). DNA for the CDR3: TGTGCCAGCGGCAGACAATTCAACGGGGAGCTGTTTTTT. Translating gives CASGRQFNGELFF.

This clone is labeled medium-sized. The CDR3 sequence is CASSPYNEQFF. The DNA for the CDR3 is TGTGCCAGCAGCCCATACAATGAGCAGTTCTTC. The rearrangement joins TRBV28 to TRBJ2-1; no firm D call. V gave up 6 bases and J gave up 4 bases, with 4 bases separating them. This CDR3 is 11 amino acids long. The germline V gene encodes CDR1 MDHEN and CDR2 SYDVKM.

The rearrangement links TRBV7-9 to TRBJ1-5, with 8 bases matching TRBD1. The CDR3 length is 15 residues. Germline assignment: CDR1 SEHNR and CDR2 FQNEAQ (reference sequence). V lost 1 base and J lost 8; bases outside the gene matches: 7. This chain's CDR3 is CASSLDGQGVEPQHF. The CDR3 coding sequence is TGTGCCAGCAGCTTAGATGGACAGGGCGTGGAGCCCCAGCATTTT.

V gene TRBV11-3 combines with J gene TRBJ2-6; TRBD1 might be the D (6 bases). V was pared by 5 bases and J by 0 bases, with 11 bases between. Germline loops: CDR1 SGHNT, CDR2 YENEEA. The CDR3 covers 16 residues. The chain's CDR3 is CASSPGQSSGANVLTF. DNA for the CDR3: TGTGCCAGCAGCCCCGGACAGAGCTCTGGGGCCAACGTCCTGACTTTC. The full variable domain, its missing parts supplied by reference TRBV11-3 and TRBJ2-6, is EAGVVQSPRYKIIEKKQPVAFWCNPISGHNTLYWYLQNLGQGPELLIRYENEEAVDDSQLPKDRFSAERLKGVDSTLKIQPAELGDSAVYLCASSPGQSSGANVLTFGAGSRLTVL.

This chain links TRBV5-8 with TRBJ2-7; D might be TRBD1 (5 bases). Germline V gene lookup returns CDR1 SGHTS and CDR2 YDEGEE. Trimming left V 0 bases short and J 2 bases short, with 12 bases between. The CDR3 length is 15 residues. The CDR3 DNA sequence: TGTGCCAGCAGCTTGGGGGGCGAAACGCCCTACGAGCAGTACTTC. Residues: CASSLGGETPYEQYF.

This clone was detected a few times. Here the CDR3 reads CASSLLLAGRTYEQYF. For the CDR3, the DNA is TGTGCCAGCAGCTTGTTACTAGCGGGCCGAACCTACGAGCAGTACTTC. The chain recombines TRBV5-4 with TRBJ2-7; 9 bases are a match to TRBD2. The V gene end was trimmed by 1 base and the J gene end by 2 bases; junction bases not matched to a gene: 7. This CDR3 comprises 16 residues. Germline V gives CDR1 SGHNT, CDR2 YYREEE (reference sequence).

The sample holds one count of this clone. This chain uses TRBV30 with TRBJ2-7; D remains unclear. The CDR3 covers 11 residues. Between the trimmed V and J ends, which lost 0 bases and 2 bases, there was a span of 2 bases. The germline V gene has CDR1 GTSNPN and CDR2 SVGIG (reference sequence). This CDR3 reads CAWSVTYEQYF. CDR3 in DNA: TGTGCCTGGAGTGTTACCTACGAGCAGTACTTC. Filled out from reference TRBV30 and TRBJ2-7, the complete variable domain reads SQTIHQWPATLVQPVGSPLSLECTVEGTSNPNLYWYRQAAGRGLQLLFYSVGIGQISSEVPQNLSASRPQDRQFILSSKKLLLSDSGFYLCAWSVTYEQYFGPGTRLTVT.

This clone came up once. CDR3 nucleotide sequence: TGTGCCAGCAGTACTAGCGACCTCTACGAGCAGTACTTC. Its protein is CASSTSDLYEQYF. The chain recombines TRBV6-6 with TRBJ2-7, with TRBD2 identical over 7 bases. Germline trimming cut 5 bases from V and 3 bases from J; bases unmatched to any gene: 4. CDR1 and CDR2 (germline): MNHNY, SVGAGI (reference sequence). CDR3 size: 13 residues.

The chain joins TRBV6-4 to TRBJ2-1, with 10 nucleotides matching TRBD2. The CDR3 length is 15 residues. The germline V gene has CDR1 MRHNA and CDR2 SNTAGT. V trimming: 4 bases; J trimming: 7 bases; junction bases outside the gene matches: 7. In DNA, the CDR3 is TGTGCCAGCAGTGTACTAGCGGGAACTGGAAATGAGCAGTTCTTC. It encodes CASSVLAGTGNEQFF.

V is TRBV11-2 and J is TRBJ2-7; D is uncertain. From germline, CDR1 is SGHAT and CDR2 FQNNGV. CDR3 length: 14 amino acids. The V and J ends lost 5 bases and 2 bases respectively, with 13 bases between them. Written as DNA, the CDR3 is TGTGCCAGCAGCCCCTTTGGTGCTACCTACGAGCAGTACTTC. This gives the protein CASSPFGATYEQYF.

The chain couples TRBV27 to TRBJ2-7; 7 bases map to TRBD1. The J segment lost 2 bases and the V segment lost 3 bases, leaving 4 bases of the junction unmatched. CDR3 length equals 14 residues. Germline V gene sequence: CDR1 MNHEY, CDR2 SMNVEV (reference sequence). This CDR3 reads CASSFRDRTYEQYF. The CDR3 nucleotides read TGTGCCAGCAGTTTCCGGGACAGAACCTACGAGCAGTACTTC.

The genes are TRBV29-1 and TRBJ2-7; 9 bases are a match to TRBD2. With 0 bases clipped from V and 4 bases from J, the junction kept 4 bases outside the gene matches. The CDR3 runs 14 residues. Germline V gene data show CDR1 as SQVTM and CDR2 as ANQGSEA. CDR3 region: CSVEEREGIYEQYF. The DNA of the CDR3 is TGCAGCGTTGAAGAGCGGGAGGGAATTTACGAGCAGTACTTC.

The J gene is TRBJ2-3, the V gene TRBV9; 12 bases align to TRBD2. Looked up from germline, CDR1 is SGDLS and CDR2 is YYNGEE. J lost 4 bases, V lost 2 bases, and 5 bases had no gene match. This CDR3 spans 16 amino acids. The CDR3 DNA sequence: TGTGCCAGCAGCGTCTCTAGCGGGGGGGCGGCAGATACGCAGTATTTT. Its protein is CASSVSSGGAADTQYF.

The V gene is TRBV9, the J gene TRBJ2-7, with TRBD2 matching over 8 bases. V was pared by 2 bases and J by 0 bases, with 4 bases of the junction left unmatched. This CDR3 region has 15 residues. CDR1 and CDR2 from the germline V gene are SGDLS and YYNGEE. In nucleotides, the CDR3 is TGTGCCAGCAGCGTGACGGGGGGGAGCTCCTACGAGCAGTACTTC. This translates into CASSVTGGSSYEQYF.

The V call is TRBV2, the J call TRBJ1-5; the match to TRBD1 covers 7 bases. With 2 bases clipped from V and 0 bases from J, the junction kept 10 bases outside the gene matches. The CDR3 is 18 amino acids. CDR1 SNHLY and CDR2 FYNNEI come from the germline V gene. CDR3 in DNA: TGTGCCAGCAGTGAACTTGACAGGGAACTCTATAGCAATCAGCCCCAGCATTTT. It is translated as CASSELDRELYSNQPQHF.

The V gene is TRBV5-6, the J gene TRBJ2-3, with 7 bases aligning to TRBD1. This CDR3 region has 16 residues. V lost 3 bases to trimming and J lost 0 bases; unmatched junction nucleotides: 7. Germline CDR1 SGHDT, CDR2 YYEEEE. The CDR3 protein is CASSYEPGQSTDTQYF. In DNA form, the CDR3 reads TGTGCCAGCAGCTATGAACCGGGACAGAGCACAGATACGCAGTATTTT. Combining the CDR3 with reference TRBV5-6 and TRBJ2-3 gives the whole variable domain DAGVTQSPTHLIKTRGQQVTLRCSPKSGHDTVSWYQQALGQGPQFIFQYYEEEERQRGNFPDRFSGHQFPNYSSELNVNALLLGDSALYLCASSYEPGQSTDTQYFGPGTRLTVL.

The CDR3 nucleotides are TGTGCCAGCACTAGCGTTCCACAAGCTTTCTTT. Amino acid sequence: CASTSVPQAFF. The rearrangement links TRBV2 to TRBJ1-1; D gene uncertain. Germline lookup yields CDR1 SNHLY and CDR2 FYNNEI. The V gene lost 7 bases and the J gene lost 9 bases, with 12 bases spanning the gap. The CDR3 spans 11 residues.

The J gene is TRBJ1-1, the V gene TRBV10-3; 7 nucleotides agree with TRBD1. CDR1 and CDR2 from the germline V gene are ENHRY and SYGVKD. The trim removed 4 bases at V and 5 bases at J, leaving 10 bases unmatched. The CDR3 runs 15 residues. The CDR3 loop reads CAISGGRGFLTEAFF. CDR3 DNA sequence: TGTGCCATCAGTGGCGGCAGGGGGTTTCTGACTGAAGCTTTCTTT.

J is TRBJ1-4 and V is TRBV13, with D uncertain. Germline-derived CDR1 and CDR2 are PRHDT and FYEKMQ (reference sequence). V dropped 2 bases and J dropped 5 bases, with 6 bases sitting between them. The CDR3 consists of 13 residues. CDR3 in DNA: TGTGCCAGCAGCTTAACGAGAAATGAAAAACTGTTTTTT. As protein: CASSLTRNEKLFF.